Below are 7 T cell receptor beta chains sequenced from a single sample in a study of T cell responses to AZD1222 COVID-19 vaccine. The repertoire was sequenced with immunoSEQ multiplex PCR; TCRdb's copy has only in-frame clones and lacks some. This table holds about 27,000 clones, 92% found once. The source material was peripheral blood, sampled 28 days after the second AZD1222 dose. The receptors shown here come from an adult who received the AZD1222 COVID-19 vaccine.

The chain links TRBV9 to TRBJ2-3; D is possibly TRBD2 (5 bases). This CDR3 is 18 amino acids long. Per germline, CDR1 SGDLS and CDR2 YYNGEE. Trimming took off 0 bases at V and 1 base at J, with 18 bases between the two ends. CDR3 in amino acids: CASSVGEPGGSGTDTQYF. The DNA for the CDR3 is TGTGCCAGCAGCGTAGGAGAACCCGGAGGAAGCGGCACAGATACGCAGTATTTT. Full variable domain (rest looked up from reference TRBV9 and TRBJ2-3): DSGVTQTPKHLITATGQRVTLRCSPRSGDLSVYWYQQSLDQGLQFLIQYYNGEERAKGNILERFSAQQFPDLHSELNLSSLELGDSALYFCASSVGEPGGSGTDTQYFGPGTRLTVL.

The J gene is TRBJ2-6, the V gene TRBV27; weak D call: TRBD2 (5 bases). Germline V CDR1 and CDR2: MNHEY, SMNVEV (reference sequence). V lost 2 bases, J lost 0 bases, and 14 bases lay in between. The CDR3 spans 18 residues. In DNA form, the CDR3 reads TGTGCCAGCAGTTTAAGGTCAGACTACTTCTCTGGGGCCAACGTCCTGACTTTC. Protein sequence: CASSLRSDYFSGANVLTF.

The J gene is TRBJ2-3, the V gene TRBV19; D is perhaps TRBD2 (5 bases). This CDR3 spans 15 amino acids. Germline V gene data show CDR1 as LNHDA and CDR2 as SQIVND (reference sequence). The ends were cut back, 1 base at V and 1 base at J, with 9 bases in the middle. In DNA form, the CDR3 reads TGTGCCAGTAGTATAGGAGGGATTGGCACAGATACGCAGTATTTT. Amino acids: CASSIGGIGTDTQYF.

V is TRBV5-8 and J is TRBJ1-2; 8 nucleotides match TRBD1. The CDR3 is 15 residues long. From germline, CDR1 is SGHTS and CDR2 YDEGEE. Unmatched junction bases numbered 9, after V lost 4 bases and J lost 4 bases. The DNA of the CDR3 is TGTGCCAGCAGCCCCTTCCTGGACAGGGTCTATGGCTACACCTTC. Its translation: CASSPFLDRVYGYTF.

The V call is TRBV11-2, the J call TRBJ1-1, with 7 nucleotides matching TRBD1. Germline assignment: CDR1 SGHAT and CDR2 FQNNGV. The trim removed 1 base at V and 3 bases at J, leaving 2 bases unmatched. This CDR3 is built from 14 residues. The CDR3 is CASSLAGTDTEAFF. In DNA, the CDR3 is TGTGCCAGCAGCTTAGCAGGGACAGACACTGAAGCTTTCTTT.

The chain uses TRBV12-3 or TRBV12-4 and TRBJ1-1, with D tentatively TRBD1 (6 bases). Trimming stripped 6 bases from V and 5 bases from J, with 13 bases between. The CDR3 is 13 residues long. This CDR3 is CASSIYRGTEAFF. CDR3 sequence (DNA): TGTGCCAGCAGCATATATAGGGGGACTGAAGCTTTCTTT.

The chain links TRBV27 to TRBJ2-1; 11 bases are a match to TRBD1. This CDR3 comprises 16 residues. Germline V gene lookup returns CDR1 MNHEY and CDR2 SMNVEV (reference sequence). Trimming removed 4 bases from V and 6 bases from J; junction bases left unmatched: 8. CDR3 coding DNA: TGTGCCAGCAGTTCCCTCACTGGACAGGGGGCCAATGAGCAGTTCTTC. It translates to CASSSLTGQGANEQFF.